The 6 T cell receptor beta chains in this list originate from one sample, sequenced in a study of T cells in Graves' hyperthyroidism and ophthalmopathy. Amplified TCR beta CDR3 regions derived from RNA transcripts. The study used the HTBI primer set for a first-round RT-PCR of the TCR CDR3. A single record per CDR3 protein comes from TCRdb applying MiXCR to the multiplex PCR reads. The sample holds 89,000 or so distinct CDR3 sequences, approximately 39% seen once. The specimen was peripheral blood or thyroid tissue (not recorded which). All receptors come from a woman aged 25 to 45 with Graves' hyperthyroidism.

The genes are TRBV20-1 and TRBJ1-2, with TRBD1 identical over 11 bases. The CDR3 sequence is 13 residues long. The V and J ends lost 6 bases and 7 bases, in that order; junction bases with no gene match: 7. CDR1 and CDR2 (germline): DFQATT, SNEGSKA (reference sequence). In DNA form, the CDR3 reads TGCAGTGCCACCCAGGACAGGGGGCTTGGCTACACCTTC. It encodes CSATQDRGLGYTF.

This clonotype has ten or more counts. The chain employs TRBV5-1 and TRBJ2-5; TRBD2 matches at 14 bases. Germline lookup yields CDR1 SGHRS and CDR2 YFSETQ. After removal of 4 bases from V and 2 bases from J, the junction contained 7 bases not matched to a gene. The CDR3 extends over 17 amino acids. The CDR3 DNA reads TGCGCCAGCAGCCCGGGACTAGCGGGAGCTGGGCAAGAGACCCAGTACTTC. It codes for CASSPGLAGAGQETQYF. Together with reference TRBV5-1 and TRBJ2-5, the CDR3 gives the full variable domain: KAGVTQTPRYLIKTRGQQVTLSCSPISGHRSVSWYQQTPGQGLQFLFEYFSETQRNKGNFPGRFSGRQFSNSRSEMNVSTLELGDSALYLCASSPGLAGAGQETQYFGPGTRLLVL.

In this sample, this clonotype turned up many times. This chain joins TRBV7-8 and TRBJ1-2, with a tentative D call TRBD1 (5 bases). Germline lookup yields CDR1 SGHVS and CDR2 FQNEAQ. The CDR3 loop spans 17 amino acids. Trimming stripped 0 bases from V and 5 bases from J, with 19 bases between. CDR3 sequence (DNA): TGTGCCAGCAGCTTAGCCGTGAGGGACCACGGAGTGTATGGCTACACCTTC. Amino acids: CASSLAVRDHGVYGYTF.

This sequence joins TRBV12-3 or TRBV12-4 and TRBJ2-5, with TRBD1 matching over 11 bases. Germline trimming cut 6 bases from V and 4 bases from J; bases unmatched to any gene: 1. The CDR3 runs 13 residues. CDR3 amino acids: CASRGTGGETQYF. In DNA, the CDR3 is TGTGCCAGCAGGGGGACAGGGGGAGAGACCCAGTACTTC.

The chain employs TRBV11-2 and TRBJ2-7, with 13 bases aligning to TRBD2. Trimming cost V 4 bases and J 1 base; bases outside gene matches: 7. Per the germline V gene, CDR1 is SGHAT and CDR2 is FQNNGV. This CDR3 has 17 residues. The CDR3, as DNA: TGTGCCAGCAGCTCAGAACTAGCGGGAGGGCTGTCCTACGAGCAGTACTTC. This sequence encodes CASSSELAGGLSYEQYF.

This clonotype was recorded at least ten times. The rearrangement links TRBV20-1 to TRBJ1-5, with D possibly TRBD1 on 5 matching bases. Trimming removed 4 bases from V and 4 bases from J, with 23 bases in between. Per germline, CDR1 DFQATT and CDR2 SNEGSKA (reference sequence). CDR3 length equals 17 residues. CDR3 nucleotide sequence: TGCAGTGCTACCAGCCGATCCCAGGGCACAACTAATCAGCCCCAGCATTTT. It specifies CSATSRSQGTTNQPQHF.